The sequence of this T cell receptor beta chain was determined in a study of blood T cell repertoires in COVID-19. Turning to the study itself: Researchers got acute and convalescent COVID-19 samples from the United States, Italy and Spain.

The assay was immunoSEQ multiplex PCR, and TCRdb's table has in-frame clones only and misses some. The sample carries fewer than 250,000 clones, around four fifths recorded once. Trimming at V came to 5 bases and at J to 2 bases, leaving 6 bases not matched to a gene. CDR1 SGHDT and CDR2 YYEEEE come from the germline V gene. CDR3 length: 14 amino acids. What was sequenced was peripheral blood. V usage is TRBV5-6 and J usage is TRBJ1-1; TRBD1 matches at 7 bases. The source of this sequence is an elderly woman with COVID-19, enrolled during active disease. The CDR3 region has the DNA TGTGCCAGCAGTCTAGGGACAGCAAACACTGAAGCTTTCTTT. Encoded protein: CASSLGTANTEAFF.